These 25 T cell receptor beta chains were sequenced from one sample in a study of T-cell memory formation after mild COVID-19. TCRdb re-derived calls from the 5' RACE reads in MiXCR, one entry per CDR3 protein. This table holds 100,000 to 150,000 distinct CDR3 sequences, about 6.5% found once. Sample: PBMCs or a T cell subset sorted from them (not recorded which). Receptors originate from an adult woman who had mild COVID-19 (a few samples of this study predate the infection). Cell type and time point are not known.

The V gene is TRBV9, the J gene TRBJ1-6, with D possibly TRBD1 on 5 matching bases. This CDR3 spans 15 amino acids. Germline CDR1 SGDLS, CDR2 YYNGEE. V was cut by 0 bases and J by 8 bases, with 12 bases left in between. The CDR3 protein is CASSVEGAGHSPLHF. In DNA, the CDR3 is TGTGCCAGCAGCGTAGAAGGGGCCGGTCATTCACCCCTCCACTTT. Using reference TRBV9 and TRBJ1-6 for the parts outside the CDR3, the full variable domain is DSGVTQTPKHLITATGQRVTLRCSPRSGDLSVYWYQQSLDQGLQFLIQYYNGEERAKGNILERFSAQQFPDLHSELNLSSLELGDSALYFCASSVEGAGHSPLHFGNGTRLTVT.

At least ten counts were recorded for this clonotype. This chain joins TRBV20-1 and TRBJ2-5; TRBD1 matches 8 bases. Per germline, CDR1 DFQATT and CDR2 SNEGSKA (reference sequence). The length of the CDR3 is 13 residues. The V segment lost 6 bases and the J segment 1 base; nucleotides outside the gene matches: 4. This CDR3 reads CSAEQGVQETQYF. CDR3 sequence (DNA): TGCAGTGCCGAACAGGGGGTCCAAGAGACCCAGTACTTC.

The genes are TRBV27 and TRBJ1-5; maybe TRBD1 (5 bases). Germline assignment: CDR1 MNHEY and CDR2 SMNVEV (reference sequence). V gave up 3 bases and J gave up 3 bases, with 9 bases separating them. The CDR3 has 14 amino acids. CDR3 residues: CASSLRGVNQPQHF. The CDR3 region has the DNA TGTGCCAGCAGTTTGCGGGGGGTCAATCAGCCCCAGCATTTT.

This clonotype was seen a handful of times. CDR3 in amino acids: CASSQDLGTVYTDTQYF. CDR3 coding DNA: TGTGCCAGCAGCCAAGATCTTGGGACAGTATACACAGATACGCAGTATTTT. The V call is TRBV14, the J call TRBJ2-3; TRBD1 agrees at 7 bases. The germline V gene has CDR1 SGHDN and CDR2 FVKESK. CDR3 length: 17 residues. V was clipped by 0 bases and J by 2 bases; unmatched bases: 8.

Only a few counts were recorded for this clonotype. The CDR3 loop reads CASRLTTNTGELFF. CDR3 coding DNA: TGTGCCAGCCGCTTGACTACGAACACCGGGGAGCTGTTTTTT. The chain has TRBV27 and TRBJ2-2; perhaps TRBD2 as D (5 bases). Germline CDR1 reads MNHEY; CDR2 reads SMNVEV (reference sequence). Between the trimmed V and J ends, which lost 8 bases and 0 bases, there was a span of 10 bases. The CDR3 runs to 14 residues.

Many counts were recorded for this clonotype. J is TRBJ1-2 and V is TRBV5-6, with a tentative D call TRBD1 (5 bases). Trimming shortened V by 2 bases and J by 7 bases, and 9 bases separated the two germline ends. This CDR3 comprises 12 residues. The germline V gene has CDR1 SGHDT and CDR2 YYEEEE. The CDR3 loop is CASSFGGSGYTF. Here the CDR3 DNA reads TGTGCCAGCAGCTTCGGGGGATCTGGCTACACCTTC.

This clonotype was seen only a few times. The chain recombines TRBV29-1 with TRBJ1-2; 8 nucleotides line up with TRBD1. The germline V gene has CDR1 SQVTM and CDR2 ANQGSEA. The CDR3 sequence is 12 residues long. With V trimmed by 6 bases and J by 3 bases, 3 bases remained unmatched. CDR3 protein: CSVDRVDYGYTF. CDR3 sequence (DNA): TGCAGCGTGGACAGGGTGGACTATGGCTACACCTTC.

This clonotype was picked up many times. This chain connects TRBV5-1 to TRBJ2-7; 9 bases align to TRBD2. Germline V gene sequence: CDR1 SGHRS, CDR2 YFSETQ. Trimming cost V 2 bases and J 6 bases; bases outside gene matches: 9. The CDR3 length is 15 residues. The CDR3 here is CASSLNLAGKVEQYF. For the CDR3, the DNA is TGCGCCAGCAGCTTAAACCTAGCGGGAAAGGTCGAGCAGTACTTC.

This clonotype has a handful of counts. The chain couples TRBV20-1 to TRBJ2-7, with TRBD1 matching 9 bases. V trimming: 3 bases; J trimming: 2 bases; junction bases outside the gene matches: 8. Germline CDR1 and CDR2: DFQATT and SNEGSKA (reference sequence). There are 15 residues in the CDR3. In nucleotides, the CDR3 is TGCAGTGCTAGCCCCGGGGGGACAGGGACCTACGAGCAGTACTTC. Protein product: CSASPGGTGTYEQYF.

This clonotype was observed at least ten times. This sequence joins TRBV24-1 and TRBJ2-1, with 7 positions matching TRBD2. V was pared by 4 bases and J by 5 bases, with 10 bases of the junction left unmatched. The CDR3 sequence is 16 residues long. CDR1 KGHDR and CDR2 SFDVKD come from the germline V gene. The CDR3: CATSEASGPRHNEQFF. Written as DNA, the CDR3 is TGTGCCACCAGTGAAGCTAGCGGACCCAGACACAATGAGCAGTTCTTC.

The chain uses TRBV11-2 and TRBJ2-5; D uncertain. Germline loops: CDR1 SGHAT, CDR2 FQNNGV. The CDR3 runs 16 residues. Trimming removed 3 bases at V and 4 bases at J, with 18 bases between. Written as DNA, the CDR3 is TGTGCCAGCAGCTTCTTATTTGTCTCGGGCGCAGAGACCCAGTACTTC. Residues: CASSFLFVSGAETQYF.

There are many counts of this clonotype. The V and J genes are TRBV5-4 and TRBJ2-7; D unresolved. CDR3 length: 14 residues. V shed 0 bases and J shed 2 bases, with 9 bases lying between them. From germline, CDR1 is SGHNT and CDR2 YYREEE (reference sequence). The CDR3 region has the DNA TGTGCCAGCAGCTTGGGGTCGCTGCCCTACGAGCAGTACTTC. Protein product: CASSLGSLPYEQYF.

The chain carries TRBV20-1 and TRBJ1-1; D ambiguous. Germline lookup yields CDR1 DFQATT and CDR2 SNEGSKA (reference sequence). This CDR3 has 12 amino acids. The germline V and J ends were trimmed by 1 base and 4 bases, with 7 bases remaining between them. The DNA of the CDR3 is TGCAGTGCTAGAGCCTGGGGCACTGAAGCTTTCTTT. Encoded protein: CSARAWGTEAFF.

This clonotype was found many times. The CDR3 DNA reads TGTGCCAGCGGGGAAAGTGGACAGAGGAACACCGGGGAGCTGTTTTTT. Protein: CASGESGQRNTGELFF. The chain couples TRBV6-9 to TRBJ2-2; TRBD1 is a possible D gene (6 bases). Germline CDR1 reads MNHGY; CDR2 reads SVAAGI. This CDR3 region has 16 residues. Trimming pared 8 bases from V and 1 base from J, leaving 17 bases between.

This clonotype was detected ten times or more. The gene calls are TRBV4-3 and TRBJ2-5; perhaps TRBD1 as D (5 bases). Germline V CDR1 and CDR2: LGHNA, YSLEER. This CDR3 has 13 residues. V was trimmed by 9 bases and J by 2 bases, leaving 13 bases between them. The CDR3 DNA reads TGCGCCAGTAAAAATACAGGTCAAGAGACCCAGTACTTC. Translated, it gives CASKNTGQETQYF.

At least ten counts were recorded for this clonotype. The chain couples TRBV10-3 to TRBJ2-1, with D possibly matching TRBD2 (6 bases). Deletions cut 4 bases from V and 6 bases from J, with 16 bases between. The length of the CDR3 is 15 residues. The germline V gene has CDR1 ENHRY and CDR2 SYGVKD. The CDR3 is CAISAGVAAINEQFF. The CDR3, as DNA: TGTGCCATCAGTGCTGGGGTAGCGGCTATCAATGAGCAGTTCTTC.

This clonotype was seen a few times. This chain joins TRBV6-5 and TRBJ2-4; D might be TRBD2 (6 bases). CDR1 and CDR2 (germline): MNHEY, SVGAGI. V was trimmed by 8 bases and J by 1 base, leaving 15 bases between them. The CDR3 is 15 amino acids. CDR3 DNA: TGTGCCAGCGCATTGGGGGGAAGTGCCAAAAACATTCAGTACTTC. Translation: CASALGGSAKNIQYF.

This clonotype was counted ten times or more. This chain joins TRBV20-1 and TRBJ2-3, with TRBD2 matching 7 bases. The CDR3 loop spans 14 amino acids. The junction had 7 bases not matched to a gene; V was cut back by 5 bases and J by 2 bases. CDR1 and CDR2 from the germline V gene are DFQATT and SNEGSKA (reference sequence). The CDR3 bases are TGCAGTGCTGATACTAGCGATAACACAGATACGCAGTATTTT. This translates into CSADTSDNTDTQYF.

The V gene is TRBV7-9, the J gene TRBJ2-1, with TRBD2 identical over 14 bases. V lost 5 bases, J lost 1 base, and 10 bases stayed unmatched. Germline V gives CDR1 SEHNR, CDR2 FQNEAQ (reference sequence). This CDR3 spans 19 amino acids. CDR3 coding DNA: TGTGCCAGCAGCCCCAAATCCCGGACTAGCGGGGGGTCCTACAATGAGCAGTTCTTC. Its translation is CASSPKSRTSGGSYNEQFF.

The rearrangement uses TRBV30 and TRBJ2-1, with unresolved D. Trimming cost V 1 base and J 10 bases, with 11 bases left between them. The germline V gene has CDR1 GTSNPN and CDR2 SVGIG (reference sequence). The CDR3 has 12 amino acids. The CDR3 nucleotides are TGTGCCTGGAGTGGTCTCGATATAGAGCAGTTCTTC. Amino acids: CAWSGLDIEQFF. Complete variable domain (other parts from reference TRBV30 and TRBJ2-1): SQTIHQWPATLVQPVGSPLSLECTVEGTSNPNLYWYRQAAGRGLQLLFYSVGIGQISSEVPQNLSASRPQDRQFILSSKKLLLSDSGFYLCAWSGLDIEQFFGPGTRLTVL.

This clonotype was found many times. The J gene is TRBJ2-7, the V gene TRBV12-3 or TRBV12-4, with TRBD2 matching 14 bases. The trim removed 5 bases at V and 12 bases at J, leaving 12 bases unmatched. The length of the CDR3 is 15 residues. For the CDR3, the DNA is TGTGCCAGCAGTGACCGACTAGCGGGGGGGATCGCCCCGTACTTC. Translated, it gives CASSDRLAGGIAPYF.

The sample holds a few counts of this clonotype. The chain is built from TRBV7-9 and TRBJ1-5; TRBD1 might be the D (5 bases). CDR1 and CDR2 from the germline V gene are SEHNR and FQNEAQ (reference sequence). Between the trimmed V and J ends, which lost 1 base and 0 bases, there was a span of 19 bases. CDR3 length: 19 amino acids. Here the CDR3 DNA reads TGTGCCAGCAGCTTAGGCGCACGGGGCAGAAAGGATAGCAATCAGCCCCAGCATTTT. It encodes CASSLGARGRKDSNQPQHF.

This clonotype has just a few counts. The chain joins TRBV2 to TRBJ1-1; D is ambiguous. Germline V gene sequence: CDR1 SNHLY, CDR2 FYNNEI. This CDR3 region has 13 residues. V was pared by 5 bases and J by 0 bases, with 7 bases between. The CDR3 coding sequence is TGTGCCAGCAGTAAGGACGTGAACACTGAAGCTTTCTTT. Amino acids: CASSKDVNTEAFF.

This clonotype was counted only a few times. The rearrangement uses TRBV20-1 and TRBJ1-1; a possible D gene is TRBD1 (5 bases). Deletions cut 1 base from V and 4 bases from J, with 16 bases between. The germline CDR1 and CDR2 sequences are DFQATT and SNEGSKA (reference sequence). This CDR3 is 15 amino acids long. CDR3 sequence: CSARVGGGVGTEAFF. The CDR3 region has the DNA TGCAGTGCTAGAGTTGGGGGAGGGGTGGGCACTGAAGCTTTCTTT.

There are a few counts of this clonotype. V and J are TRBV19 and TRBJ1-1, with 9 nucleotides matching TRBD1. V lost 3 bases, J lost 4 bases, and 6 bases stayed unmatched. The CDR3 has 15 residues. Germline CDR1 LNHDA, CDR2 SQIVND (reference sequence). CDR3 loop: CASSIGDRVGTEAFF. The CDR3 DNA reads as TGTGCCAGTAGTATCGGGGACAGGGTGGGCACTGAAGCTTTCTTT.